This TCR beta chain originates from a study of sequential checkpoint blockade in melanoma. The method was immunoSEQ multiplex PCR; TCRdb's version includes in-frame clones alone and lacks a portion of them. Of 2,000 to 2,500 clones in the sample, roughly 29% were seen once. The germline V gene has CDR1 MNHGY and CDR2 SAAAGT. The CDR3 consists of 16 residues. Stated treatment: randomized to nivolumab then ipilimumab (arm A) or the reverse (arm B). This clone is medium-sized within its sample. One end of the junction does not line up with germline, which may come from a read error. The sequencing here drew on tumor tissue (inferred from file names), taken from a patient given nivolumab and ipilimumab in sequence. The genes are TRBV6-8 and TRBJ2-2; D possibly corresponds to TRBD2 (6 bases). This receptor was obtained from a human donor with melanoma. The CDR3, as DNA: TGTGCCATCAGTGACTGGGGGGATACGAACACCGGGGAGCTGTTTTTT. This translates into CAISDWGDTNTGELFF.